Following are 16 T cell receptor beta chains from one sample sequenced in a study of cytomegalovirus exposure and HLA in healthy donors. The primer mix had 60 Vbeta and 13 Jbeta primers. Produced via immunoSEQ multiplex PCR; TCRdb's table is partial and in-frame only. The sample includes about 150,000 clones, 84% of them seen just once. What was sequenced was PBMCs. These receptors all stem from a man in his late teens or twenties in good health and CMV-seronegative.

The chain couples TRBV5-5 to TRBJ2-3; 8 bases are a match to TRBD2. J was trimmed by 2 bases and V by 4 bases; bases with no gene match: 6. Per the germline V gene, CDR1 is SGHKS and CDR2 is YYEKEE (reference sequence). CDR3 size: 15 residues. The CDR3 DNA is TGTGCCAGCAGCATCCAGACTAGCGTCACAGATACGCAGTATTTT. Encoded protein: CASSIQTSVTDTQYF. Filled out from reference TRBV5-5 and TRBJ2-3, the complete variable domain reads DAGVTQSPTHLIKTRGQQVTLRCSPISGHKSVSWYQQVLGQGPQFIFQYYEKEERGRGNFPDRFSARQFPNYSSELNVNALLLGDSALYLCASSIQTSVTDTQYFGPGTRLTVL.

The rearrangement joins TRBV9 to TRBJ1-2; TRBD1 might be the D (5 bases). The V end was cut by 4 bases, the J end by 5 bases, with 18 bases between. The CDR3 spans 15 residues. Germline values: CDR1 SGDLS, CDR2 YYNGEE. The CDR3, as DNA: TGTGCCAGCAGCCTCCAGGGAGGCCGGGCATATGGCTACACCTTC. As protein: CASSLQGGRAYGYTF.

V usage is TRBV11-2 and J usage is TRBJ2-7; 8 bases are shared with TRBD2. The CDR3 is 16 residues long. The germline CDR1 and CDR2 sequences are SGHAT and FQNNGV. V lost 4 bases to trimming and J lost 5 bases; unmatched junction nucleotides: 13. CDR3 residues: CASSSPKGLVVDEQYF. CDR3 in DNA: TGTGCCAGCAGCTCGCCGAAGGGACTAGTGGTTGACGAGCAGTACTTC. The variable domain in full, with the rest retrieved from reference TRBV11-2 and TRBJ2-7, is EAGVAQSPRYKIIEKRQSVAFWCNPISGHATLYWYQQILGQGPKLLIQFQNNGVVDDSQLPKDRFSAERLKGVDSTLKIQPAKLEDSAVYLCASSSPKGLVVDEQYFGPGTRLTVT.

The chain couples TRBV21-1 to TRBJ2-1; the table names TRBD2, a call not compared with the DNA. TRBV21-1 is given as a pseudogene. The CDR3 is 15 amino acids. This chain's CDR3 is CASSTKRSSYNEQFF. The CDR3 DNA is TGTGCCAGCAGCACAAAGCGGAGCTCCTACAATGAGCAGTTCTTC.

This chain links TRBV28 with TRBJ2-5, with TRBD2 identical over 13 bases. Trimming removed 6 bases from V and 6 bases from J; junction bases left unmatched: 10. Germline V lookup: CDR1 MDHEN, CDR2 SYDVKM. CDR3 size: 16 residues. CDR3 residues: CASSHTSGGAWKTQYF. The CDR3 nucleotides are TGTGCCAGCAGCCACACTAGCGGGGGGGCTTGGAAGACCCAGTACTTC. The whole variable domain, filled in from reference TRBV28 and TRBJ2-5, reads DVKVTQSSRYLVKRTGEKVFLECVQDMDHENMFWYRQDPGLGLRLIYFSYDVKMKEKGDIPEGYSVSREKKERFSLILESASTNQTSMYLCASSHTSGGAWKTQYFGPGTRLLVL.

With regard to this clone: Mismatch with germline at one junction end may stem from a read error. CDR3 bases: TGTGCCAGCAGCTTAGCGTACAGGGGGGGCACGGGTTACTTT. Translated, it gives CASSLAYRGGTGYF. V is TRBV7-9 and J is TRBJ1-5; 8 nucleotides agree with TRBD1. This CDR3 comprises 14 residues. The germline gives CDR1 SEHNR, CDR2 FQNEAQ (reference sequence).

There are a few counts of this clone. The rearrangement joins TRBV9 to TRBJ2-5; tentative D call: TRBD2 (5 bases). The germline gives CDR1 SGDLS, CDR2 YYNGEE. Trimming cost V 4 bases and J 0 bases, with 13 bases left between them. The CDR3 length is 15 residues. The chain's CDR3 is CASSRAVGYQETQYF. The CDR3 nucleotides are TGTGCCAGCAGCCGAGCGGTGGGGTACCAAGAGACCCAGTACTTC.

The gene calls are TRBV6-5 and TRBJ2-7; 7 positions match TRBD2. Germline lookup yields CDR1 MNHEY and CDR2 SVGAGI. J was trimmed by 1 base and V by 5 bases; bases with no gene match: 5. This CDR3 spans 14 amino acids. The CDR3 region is CASSPSGGSYEQYF. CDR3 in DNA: TGTGCCAGCAGTCCTAGCGGAGGTTCCTACGAGCAGTACTTC.

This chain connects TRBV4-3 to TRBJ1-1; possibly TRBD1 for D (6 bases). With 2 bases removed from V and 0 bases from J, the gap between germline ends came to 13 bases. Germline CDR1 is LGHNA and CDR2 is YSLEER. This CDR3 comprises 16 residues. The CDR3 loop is CASSQPNGDMNTEAFF. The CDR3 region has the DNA TGCGCCAGCAGCCAACCAAACGGGGACATGAACACTGAAGCTTTCTTT.

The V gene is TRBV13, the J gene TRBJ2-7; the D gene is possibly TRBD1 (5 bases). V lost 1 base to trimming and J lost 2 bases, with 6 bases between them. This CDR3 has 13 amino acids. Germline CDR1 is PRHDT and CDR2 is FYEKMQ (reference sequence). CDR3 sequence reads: CASSLAQAYEQYF. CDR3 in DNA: TGTGCCAGCAGCTTAGCACAGGCCTACGAGCAGTACTTC.

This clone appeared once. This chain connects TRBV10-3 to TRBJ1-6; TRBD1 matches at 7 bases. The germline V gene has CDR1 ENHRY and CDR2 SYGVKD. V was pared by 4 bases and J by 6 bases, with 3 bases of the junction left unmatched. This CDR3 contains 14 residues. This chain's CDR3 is CAISGDSINSPLHF. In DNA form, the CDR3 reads TGTGCCATCAGTGGGGACAGCATTAATTCACCCCTCCACTTT.

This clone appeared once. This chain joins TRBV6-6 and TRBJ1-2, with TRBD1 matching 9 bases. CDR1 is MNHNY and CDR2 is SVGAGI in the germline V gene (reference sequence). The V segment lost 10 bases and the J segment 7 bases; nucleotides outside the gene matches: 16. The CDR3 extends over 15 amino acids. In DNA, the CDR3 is TGTGCCACTCTTAAACCGGGACAGGGCTTTTCTGGCTACACCTTC. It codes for CATLKPGQGFSGYTF.

The CDR3 sequence is CASSPPAVRRDGYTF. Here the CDR3 DNA reads TGTGCCAGCTCACCACCCGCAGTCCGCCGGGATGGCTACACCTTC. V is TRBV18 and J is TRBJ1-2; D is uncertain. Germline V gene sequence: CDR1 KGHSH, CDR2 LQKENI. V gave up 0 bases and J gave up 6 bases, with 14 bases separating them. This CDR3 spans 15 amino acids.

CDR3 coding DNA: TGTGCCAGCAGCTTTCAGGGAACGGGTTACGAGCAGTACTTC. It is translated as CASSFQGTGYEQYF. V and J are TRBV7-8 and TRBJ2-7; D is perhaps TRBD1 (5 bases). V was trimmed by 3 bases and J by 4 bases, leaving 13 bases between them. There are 14 residues in the CDR3. In germline, CDR1 is SGHVS, CDR2 FQNEAQ.

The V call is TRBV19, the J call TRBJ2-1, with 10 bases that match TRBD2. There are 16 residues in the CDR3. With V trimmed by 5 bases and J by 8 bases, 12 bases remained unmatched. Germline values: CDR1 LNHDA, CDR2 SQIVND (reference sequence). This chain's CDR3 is CASSPGPGTSVYEQFF. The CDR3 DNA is TGTGCCAGTAGTCCGGGGCCCGGGACTAGCGTCTATGAGCAGTTCTTC.

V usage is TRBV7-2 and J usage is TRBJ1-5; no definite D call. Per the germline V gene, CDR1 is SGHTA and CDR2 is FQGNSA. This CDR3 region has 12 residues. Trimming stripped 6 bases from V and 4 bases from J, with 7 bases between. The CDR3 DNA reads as TGTGCCAGCAGATACACAAATCAGCCCCAGCATTTT. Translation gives CASRYTNQPQHF.